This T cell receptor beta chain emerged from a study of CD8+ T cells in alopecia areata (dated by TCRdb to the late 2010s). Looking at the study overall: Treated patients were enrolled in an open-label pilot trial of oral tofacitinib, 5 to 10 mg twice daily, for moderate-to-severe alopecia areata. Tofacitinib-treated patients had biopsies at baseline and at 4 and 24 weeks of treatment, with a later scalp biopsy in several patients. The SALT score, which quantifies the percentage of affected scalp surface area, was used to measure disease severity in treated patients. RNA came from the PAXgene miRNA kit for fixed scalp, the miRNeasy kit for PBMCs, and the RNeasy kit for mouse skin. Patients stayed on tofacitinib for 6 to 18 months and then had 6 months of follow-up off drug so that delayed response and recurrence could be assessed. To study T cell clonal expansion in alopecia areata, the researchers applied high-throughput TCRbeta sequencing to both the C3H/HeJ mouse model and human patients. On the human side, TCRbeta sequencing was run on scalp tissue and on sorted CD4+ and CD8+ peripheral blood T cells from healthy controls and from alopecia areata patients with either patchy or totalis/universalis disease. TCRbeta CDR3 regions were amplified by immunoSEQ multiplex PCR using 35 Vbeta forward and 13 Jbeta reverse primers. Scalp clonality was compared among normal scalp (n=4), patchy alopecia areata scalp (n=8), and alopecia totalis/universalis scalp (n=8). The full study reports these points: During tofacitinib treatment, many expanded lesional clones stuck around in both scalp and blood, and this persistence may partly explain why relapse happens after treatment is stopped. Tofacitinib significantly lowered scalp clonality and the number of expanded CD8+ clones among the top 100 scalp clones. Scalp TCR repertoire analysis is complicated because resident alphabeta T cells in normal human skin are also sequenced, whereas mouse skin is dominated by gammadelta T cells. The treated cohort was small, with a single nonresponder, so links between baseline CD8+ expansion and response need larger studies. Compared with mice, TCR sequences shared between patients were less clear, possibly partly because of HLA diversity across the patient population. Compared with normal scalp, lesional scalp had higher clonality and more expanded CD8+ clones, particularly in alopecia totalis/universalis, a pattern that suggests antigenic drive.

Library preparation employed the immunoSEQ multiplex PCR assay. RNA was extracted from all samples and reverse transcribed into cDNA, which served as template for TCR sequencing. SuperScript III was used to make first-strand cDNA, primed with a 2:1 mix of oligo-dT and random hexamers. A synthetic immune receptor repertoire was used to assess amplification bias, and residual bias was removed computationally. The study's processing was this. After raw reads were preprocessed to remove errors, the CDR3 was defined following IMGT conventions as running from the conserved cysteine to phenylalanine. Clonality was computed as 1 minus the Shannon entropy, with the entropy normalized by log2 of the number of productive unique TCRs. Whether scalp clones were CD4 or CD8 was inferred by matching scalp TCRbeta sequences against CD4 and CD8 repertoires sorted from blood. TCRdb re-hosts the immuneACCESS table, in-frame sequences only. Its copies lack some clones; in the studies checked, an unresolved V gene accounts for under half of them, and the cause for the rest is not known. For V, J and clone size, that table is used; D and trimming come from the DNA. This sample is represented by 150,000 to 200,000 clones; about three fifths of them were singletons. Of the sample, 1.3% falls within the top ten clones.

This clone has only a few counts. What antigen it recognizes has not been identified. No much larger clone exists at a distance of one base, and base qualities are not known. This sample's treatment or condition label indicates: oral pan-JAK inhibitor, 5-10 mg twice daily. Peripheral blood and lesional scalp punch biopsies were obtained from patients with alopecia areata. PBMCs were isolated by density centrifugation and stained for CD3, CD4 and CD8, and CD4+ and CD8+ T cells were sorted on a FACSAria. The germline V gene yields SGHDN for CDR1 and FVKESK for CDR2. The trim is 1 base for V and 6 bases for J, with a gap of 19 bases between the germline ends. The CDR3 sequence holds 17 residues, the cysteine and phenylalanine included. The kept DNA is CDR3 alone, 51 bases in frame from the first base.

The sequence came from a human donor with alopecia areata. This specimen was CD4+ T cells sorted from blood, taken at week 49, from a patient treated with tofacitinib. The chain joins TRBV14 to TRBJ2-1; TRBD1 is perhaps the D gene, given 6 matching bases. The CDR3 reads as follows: CASSQGYDRSQGNEQFF. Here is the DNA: TGTGCCAGCAGCCAAGGCTACGACAGGTCGCAGGGCAATGAGCAGTTCTTC.